This is a list of T cell receptor beta chains from one sample in a study of graft-versus-host responses after intestinal transplantation. Method: immunoSEQ multiplex PCR; TCRdb's copy keeps in-frame clones and lacks some. This sample yields around 87,000 clones, of which under 95% are seen a single time; roughly 0.37% belongs to the top ten. No antigen has been assigned to these receptors. This sample comprised unstimulated CD8+ T cells sorted from spleen or lymph node cells, obtained before transplant. Receptors originate from a human donor who was the organ donor for an intestinal transplant. Each CDR3 is given with its conserved first and last residue. A D gene is named only where the DNA matches it firmly. Some rows have no size entry. The others give once, few or many, or a class for an expanded clone.

J | V | size | D | CDR3 | DNA
TRBJ1-2 | TRBV5-1 | - | - | CASSLRLYNYGYTF | TGCGCCAGCAGCTTAAGACTGTATAACTATGGCTACACCTTC
TRBJ2-1 | TRBV9 | - | - | CASSVGAPSYNEQFF | TGTGCCAGCAGCGTGGGGGCCCCCTCCTACAATGAGCAGTTCTTC
TRBJ1-6 | TRBV19 | - | - | CASSIGGDSPLHF | TGTGCCAGTAGTATTGGAGGGGATTCACCCCTCCACTTT
TRBJ2-7 | TRBV7-2 | - | TRBD1 | CASSYLTGTSYEQYF | TGTGCCAGCAGCTACCTGACAGGGACCTCCTACGAGCAGTACTTC
TRBJ2-7 | TRBV5-6 | - | TRBD1 | CASSQRGQTLSYEQYF | TGTGCCAGCAGCCAACGGGGACAGACCCTCTCCTACGAGCAGTACTTC
TRBJ2-7 | TRBV15 | - | TRBD1 | CATSRDRMTGDEQYF | TGTGCCACCAGCAGAGATCGGATGACAGGGGACGAGCAGTACTTC
TRBJ2-6 | TRBV25-1 | - | - | CASNGAEYSGANVLTF | TGTGCCAGCAATGGGGCAGAATACTCTGGGGCCAACGTCCTGACTTTC
TRBJ1-5 | TRBV4-3 | - | - | CASSQERADNQPQHF | TGCGCCAGCAGCCAAGAGAGGGCTGACAATCAGCCCCAGCATTTT
TRBJ2-7 | TRBV11-2 | - | - | CASSFGQGPSYEQYF | TGTGCCAGCAGCTTCGGGCAGGGCCCTTCCTACGAGCAGTACTTC
TRBJ1-1 | TRBV4-2 | - | - | CASSQDGGDVVYTEAFF | TGTGCCAGCAGCCAAGATGGGGGGGATGTGGTCTACACTGAAGCTTTCTTT
TRBJ2-1 | TRBV4-1 | - | - | CASSQDGRGGRNEQFF | TGCGCCAGCAGCCAAGATGGGAGGGGGGGCCGGAATGAGCAGTTCTTC
TRBJ2-1 | TRBV12-5 | - | - | CASGLLPGNEQFF | TGTGCTAGTGGTTTGTTGCCGGGCAATGAGCAGTTCTTC
TRBJ2-7 | TRBV7-6 | - | - | CASSPYKGHYEQYF | TGTGCCAGCAGCCCATACAAGGGGCACTACGAGCAGTACTTC
TRBJ2-7 | TRBV7-2 | - | - | CASSLNRGAGYEQYF | TGTGCCAGCAGCTTGAATCGGGGGGCTGGGTACGAGCAGTACTTC
TRBJ2-3 | TRBV9 | - | - | CASSVEEADTQYF | TGTGCCAGCAGCGTAGAAGAGGCAGATACGCAGTATTTT
TRBJ2-1 | TRBV19 | - | TRBD2 | CASSISAGGPNEQFF | TGTGCCAGTAGTATTAGTGCGGGGGGCCCCAATGAGCAGTTCTTC
TRBJ1-1 | TRBV9 | - | - | CASSASGNTEAFF | TGTGCCAGCAGCGCTTCAGGGAACACTGAAGCTTTCTTT
TRBJ1-1 | TRBV29-1 | - | - | CSGEGAGAEAFF | TGCAGCGGGGAAGGGGCGGGGGCGGAAGCTTTCTTT
TRBJ2-3 | TRBV4-1 | - | - | CASRRIFSSGSTDTQYF | TGCGCCAGCAGGAGGATCTTTAGCTCGGGGAGCACAGATACGCAGTATTTT
TRBJ2-3 | TRBV5-4 | - | - | CASSQFQADTQYF | TGTGCCAGCAGCCAATTCCAGGCAGATACGCAGTATTTT
TRBJ2-1 | TRBV7-9 | - | - | CASRQQYEQFF | TGTGCCAGCAGGCAACAGTATGAGCAGTTCTTC
TRBJ2-1 | TRBV4-3 | - | - | CASSQEVTGLDYNEQLF | TGCGCCAGCAGCCAAGAGGTGACGGGTTTAGATTACAATGAGCAGCTCTTC
TRBJ2-1 | TRBV5-1 | once | - | CASSPVVPGVDEQFF | TGCGCCAGCAGCCCCGTGGTCCCGGGTGTCGATGAGCAGTTCTTC
TRBJ2-7 | TRBV5-6 | - | - | CASSLETGRFREQYF | TGTGCCAGCAGCTTGGAAACAGGGAGATTTCGCGAGCAGTACTTC
TRBJ2-1 | TRBV19 | once | TRBD2 | CASSIPGGARNEQFF | TGTGCCAGTAGTATACCCGGGGGGGCCCGCAATGAGCAGTTCTTC
TRBJ2-5 | TRBV7-9 | once | - | CASSLSYGEETQYF | TGTGCCAGCAGCTTAAGTTACGGGGAAGAGACCCAGTACTTC
TRBJ2-7 | TRBV4-3 | - | - | CASSQAGGISYEQYF | TGCGCCAGCAGCCAAGCAGGGGGGATATCCTACGAGCAGTACTTC
TRBJ1-1 | TRBV13 | - | - | CASSLTGRGRNTEAFF | TGTGCCAGCAGCTTAACGGGGAGGGGAAGGAACACTGAAGCTTTCTTT
TRBJ2-7 | TRBV6-1 | - | - | CASRGWALYEQYF | TGTGCCAGCAGGGGTTGGGCACTTTACGAGCAGTACTTC
TRBJ2-7 | TRBV7-9 | - | TRBD1 | CASKGQDYEQYF | TGTGCCAGCAAAGGACAGGACTACGAGCAGTACTTC
TRBJ2-3 | TRBV5-1 | - | TRBD1 | CASSSGTGGGDTQYF | TGCGCCAGCAGCTCAGGGACAGGGGGAGGGGATACGCAGTATTTT
TRBJ2-3 | TRBV4-1 | once | TRBD2 | CASSQDDGGAITSTDTQYF | TGCGCCAGCAGCCAAGATGACGGGGGGGCCATTACTAGCACAGATACGCAGTATTTT
TRBJ2-7 | TRBV30 | - | TRBD1 | CAWSVTGGYEQYF | TGTGCCTGGAGTGTAACAGGGGGCTACGAGCAGTACTTC
TRBJ1-5 | TRBV5-6 | - | TRBD1 | CASSLGTGQGQPQHF | TGTGCCAGCAGCTTGGGGACAGGGCAAGGGCAGCCCCAGCATTTT
TRBJ1-1 | TRBV7-3 | - | - | CASSLVARQGEAFF | TGTGCCAGCAGCTTAGTCGCCCGGCAGGGGGAAGCTTTCTTT
TRBJ1-2 | TRBV27 | - | TRBD1 | CASSLGASGTGGLNLYGYTF | TGTGCCAGCAGTTTAGGAGCATCCGGGACAGGGGGCCTTAACCTCTATGGCTACACCTTC
TRBJ1-4 | TRBV11-3 | - | TRBD1 | CASSLGTGSGEKLFF | TGTGCCAGCAGCTTAGGGACAGGCTCCGGTGAAAAACTGTTTTTT